One sample yielded the 29 T cell receptor beta chains listed below, sequenced in a study of T cell responses to AZD1222 COVID-19 vaccine. Sequenced by immunoSEQ multiplex PCR; TCRdb stores in-frame clones only, minus some. The sample lists roughly 100,000 clones; approximately 88% were seen once. Source: peripheral blood, taken on day 0 of AZD1222 vaccination. These TCRs come from an adult in good health.

The chain links TRBV7-2 to TRBJ1-5, with 7 nucleotides matching TRBD1. The germline V gene encodes CDR1 SGHTA and CDR2 FQGNSA. V lost 5 bases to trimming and J lost 4 bases; unmatched junction nucleotides: 8. The CDR3 consists of 15 residues. The CDR3: CASSPGTEQNQPQHF. CDR3 bases: TGTGCCAGCAGCCCCGGGACAGAACAAAATCAGCCCCAGCATTTT.

The chain recombines TRBV11-3 with TRBJ2-2; 9 bases align to TRBD1. Per the germline V gene, CDR1 is SGHNT and CDR2 is YENEEA. The CDR3 length is 16 residues. The J segment lost 6 bases and the V segment lost 4 bases, leaving 9 bases of the junction unmatched. CDR3 amino acids: CASSSVTGGSPGELFF. Written as DNA, the CDR3 is TGTGCCAGCAGCTCGGTGACAGGGGGTAGTCCCGGGGAGCTGTTTTTT.

The table lists this clone with a count of one. The chain carries TRBV5-1 and TRBJ1-4; D is uncertain. The CDR3 is made up of 14 amino acids. CDR1 SGHRS and CDR2 YFSETQ come from the germline V gene. V lost 4 bases to trimming and J lost 2 bases, with 9 bases between them. CDR3 in DNA: TGCGCCAGCAGCCAGGACGGGACTAATGAAAAACTGTTTTTT. This sequence encodes CASSQDGTNEKLFF.

The rearrangement joins TRBV28 to TRBJ1-5, with 10 bases fitting TRBD1. The CDR3 runs to 15 residues. Germline V gene sequence: CDR1 MDHEN, CDR2 SYDVKM. J lost 1 base, V lost 7 bases, and 4 bases had no gene match. The CDR3 DNA reads TGTGCCAGCAATCGACAGGGGGCCAGCAATCAGCCCCAGCATTTT. Its translation is CASNRQGASNQPQHF.

The chain is built from TRBV27 and TRBJ2-2; possibly TRBD2 for D (6 bases). The CDR3 consists of 16 residues. Germline V lookup: CDR1 MNHEY, CDR2 SMNVEV (reference sequence). Trimming cost V 5 bases and J 6 bases, with 19 bases left between them. DNA for the CDR3: TGTGCCAGCAGTCTCTGGGACTTCCGGAGGGCCGGGGAGCTGTTTTTT. Amino acids: CASSLWDFRRAGELFF.

A single count supports this clone. The chain has TRBV28 and TRBJ1-1, with D tentatively TRBD1 (6 bases). Trimming cost V 1 base and J 4 bases, with 22 bases left between them. Germline CDR1 reads MDHEN; CDR2 reads SYDVKM. The CDR3 has 18 amino acids. In DNA, the CDR3 is TGTGCCAGCAGTTTATTTACAGGGAGGGGTAAGGCGAGCACTGAAGCTTTCTTT. This gives the protein CASSLFTGRGKASTEAFF. The full variable domain, in which reference TRBV28 and TRBJ1-1 provide the parts outside the CDR3, is DVKVTQSSRYLVKRTGEKVFLECVQDMDHENMFWYRQDPGLGLRLIYFSYDVKMKEKGDIPEGYSVSREKKERFSLILESASTNQTSMYLCASSLFTGRGKASTEAFFGQGTRLTVV.

The chain carries TRBV12-3 or TRBV12-4 and TRBJ1-5, with unresolved D. This CDR3 is built from 12 residues. V was cut by 8 bases and J by 6 bases, with 11 bases left in between. CDR3 bases: TGTGCCAGCCTGGGTGAGGCTCAGCCCCAGCATTTT. It yields the protein CASLGEAQPQHF.

The rearrangement uses TRBV12-3 or TRBV12-4 and TRBJ1-2, with TRBD1 identical over 10 bases. The CDR3 spans 13 residues. J lost 7 bases, V lost 6 bases, and 5 bases had no gene match. The CDR3 sequence is CASRRQGARGYTF. The CDR3 DNA follows: TGTGCCAGCAGGAGACAGGGGGCGCGTGGCTACACCTTC.

V and J are TRBV19 and TRBJ1-3; no clear D. Per germline, CDR1 LNHDA and CDR2 SQIVND (reference sequence). Trimming removed 1 base at V and 8 bases at J, with 6 bases between. The CDR3 runs 12 residues. DNA of the CDR3: TGTGCCAGTAGTATAGGGACCGACACCATATATTTT. As protein: CASSIGTDTIYF.

The chain recombines TRBV19 with TRBJ1-6, with unresolved D. The germline V gene has CDR1 LNHDA and CDR2 SQIVND (reference sequence). CDR3 length: 16 residues. Trimming took 4 bases from V and 12 from J, leaving 22 bases between them. The CDR3 nucleotides read TGTGCCAGTAGTACCTCCAGAGGAAGGACGGGATTACCCCTCCACTTT. Encoded protein: CASSTSRGRTGLPLHF.

J is TRBJ2-7 and V is TRBV5-6; D remains ambiguous. Per the germline V gene, CDR1 is SGHDT and CDR2 is YYEEEE. This CDR3 contains 12 residues. V shed 0 bases and J shed 5 bases, with 6 bases lying between them. CDR3 in amino acids: CASSLGRNEQYF. Written as DNA, the CDR3 is TGTGCCAGCAGCTTGGGACGCAACGAGCAGTACTTC.

The chain carries TRBV5-5 and TRBJ2-2; TRBD1 might be the D (6 bases). CDR1 and CDR2 (germline): SGHKS, YYEKEE (reference sequence). CDR3 size: 16 residues. Trimming stripped 3 bases from V and 4 bases from J, with 16 bases between. The chain's CDR3 is CASSSVEGVSTGELFF. CDR3 DNA: TGTGCCAGCAGCTCCGTTGAGGGGGTGAGCACCGGGGAGCTGTTTTTT.

This clone was seen only once. This rearrangement joins TRBV11-3 to TRBJ1-1, with 7 bases fitting TRBD1. The CDR3 contains 12 residues. Germline V gene data show CDR1 as SGHNT and CDR2 as YENEEA. With V trimmed by 4 bases and J by 10 bases, 6 bases remained unmatched. CDR3 DNA: TGTGCCAGCAGCTCCCAGGGGGAGGGAGCTTTCTTT. It specifies CASSSQGEGAFF.

The chain couples TRBV11-2 to TRBJ2-7; TRBD2 is a possible D gene (6 bases). CDR1 and CDR2 from the germline V gene are SGHAT and FQNNGV. CDR3 length equals 12 residues. V dropped 6 bases and J dropped 1 base, with 7 bases sitting between them. Here the CDR3 DNA reads TGTGCCAGCAGGCGGGAATCCTACGAGCAGTACTTC. Translated, it gives CASRRESYEQYF.

V gene TRBV5-1 combines with J gene TRBJ2-7, with 7 positions matching TRBD2. The CDR3 consists of 14 residues. The V segment lost 4 bases and the J segment 3 bases; nucleotides outside the gene matches: 7. Germline V lookup: CDR1 SGHRS, CDR2 YFSETQ. CDR3 region: CASSPSGTRYEQYF. Written as DNA, the CDR3 is TGCGCCAGCAGCCCGAGCGGGACGCGCTACGAGCAGTACTTC.

This clone was recorded once. The chain combines TRBV3-1 (or the pseudogene TRBV3-2) with TRBJ2-1; 14 bases agree with TRBD2. Germline V gene lookup returns CDR1 LGHDT and CDR2 YNNKEL (reference sequence). This CDR3 has 19 amino acids. V lost 3 bases, J lost 7 bases, and 14 bases stayed unmatched. The CDR3 is CASSQHARGTSGSRNEQFF. The CDR3 region has the DNA TGTGCCAGCAGCCAGCATGCCCGTGGGACTAGCGGGAGTAGGAATGAGCAGTTCTTC.

This clone was recorded a few times. This chain joins TRBV19 and TRBJ1-2; D may be TRBD1 (5 bases). CDR1 and CDR2 (germline): LNHDA, SQIVND (reference sequence). Trimming removed 0 bases from V and 5 bases from J, with 16 bases in between. This CDR3 has 16 amino acids. The CDR3 DNA is TGTGCCAGTAGTATAGACCCACGGGGACCCACGTATGGCTACACCTTC. It translates to CASSIDPRGPTYGYTF.

The chain uses TRBV28 and TRBJ1-2; 7 positions match TRBD1. There are 13 residues in the CDR3. The junction had 18 bases not matched to a gene; V was cut back by 10 bases and J by 13 bases. Germline CDR1 MDHEN, CDR2 SYDVKM. CDR3 residues: CATSATGYFSFTF. CDR3 sequence (DNA): TGTGCCACCAGCGCGACAGGGTATTTTTCGTTCACCTTC.

This clone was picked up one time. Germline and junction disagree at one end, which may indicate a read error. The rearrangement links TRBV5-1 to TRBJ2-3; 7 bases map to TRBD2. The CDR3 is 13 amino acids. Germline CDR1 and CDR2: SGHRS and YFSETQ. In DNA, the CDR3 is TGCGCCAGCAGCTCTGTTCGGGACTATACTCAGTATTTT. Amino acid sequence: CASSSVRDYTQYF. The whole variable domain, remainder taken from reference TRBV5-1 and TRBJ2-3, is KAGVTQTPRYLIKTRGQQVTLSCSPISGHRSVSWYQQTPGQGLQFLFEYFSETQRNKGNFPGRFSGRQFSNSRSEMNVSTLELGDSALYLCASSSVRDYTQYFGPGTRLTVL.

The chain joins TRBV7-8 to TRBJ2-5, with a possible D match to TRBD1 (5 bases). Germline V CDR1 and CDR2: SGHVS, FQNEAQ. V lost 1 base and J lost 1, with 7 bases in between. CDR3 length: 14 residues. The CDR3 coding sequence is TGTGCCAGCAGCTTAGTGCAGGGCCAAGAGACCCAGTACTTC. It encodes CASSLVQGQETQYF.

The chain carries TRBV1 and TRBJ2-5; TRBD2 reflects the table's D call only, with no check against the DNA. TRBV1 is a listed pseudogene. The CDR3 is made up of 17 amino acids. The CDR3: CTSSQGGLAGLQETQYF. CDR3 coding DNA: TGCACCAGCAGCCAAGGGGGGCTAGCGGGGCTACAAGAGACCCAGTACTTC.

This rearrangement joins TRBV11-3 to TRBJ1-3, with 8 nucleotides matching TRBD1. The length of the CDR3 is 17 residues. The ends lost 4 bases at V and 0 bases at J; junction bases unmatched: 8. Per germline, CDR1 SGHNT and CDR2 YENEEA. The CDR3 sequence: CASSSGGTGGSGNTIYF. The CDR3 DNA reads TGTGCCAGCAGCTCCGGGGGTACAGGGGGCTCTGGAAACACCATATATTTT.

The gene calls are TRBV28 and TRBJ2-7; 8 nucleotides align to TRBD1. V dropped 6 bases and J dropped 4; count of bases not matched to a gene: 8. The CDR3 has 14 amino acids. Looked up from germline, CDR1 is MDHEN and CDR2 is SYDVKM. In DNA, the CDR3 is TGTGCCAGCAGCCGACAGGGGTTATCATACGAGCAGTACTTC. It codes for CASSRQGLSYEQYF.

The V gene is TRBV3-1 (or the pseudogene TRBV3-2), the J gene TRBJ1-2; 8 bases agree with TRBD1. CDR3 length equals 15 residues. The V gene end was trimmed by 8 bases and the J gene end by 7 bases; junction bases not matched to a gene: 15. CDR1 is LGHDT, CDR2 YNNKEL, per germline (reference sequence). The CDR3 is CASPSRTPGGCGYTF. CDR3 in DNA: TGTGCCAGCCCCTCTCGGACTCCAGGGGGCTGTGGCTACACCTTC.

This chain links TRBV6-4 with TRBJ2-7; the D is unclear. This CDR3 has 12 residues. Germline loops: CDR1 MRHNA, CDR2 SNTAGT. Trimming shortened V by 7 bases and J by 0 bases, and 7 bases separated the two germline ends. This CDR3 is CASKGTSYEQYV. CDR3 coding DNA: TGTGCCAGCAAGGGCACCTCCTACGAGCAGTACGTC.

This sequence joins TRBV6-6 and TRBJ2-7; 8 bases are a match to TRBD2. With 6 bases clipped from V and 0 bases from J, the junction kept 7 bases outside the gene matches. The CDR3 loop spans 15 amino acids. Germline CDR1 MNHNY, CDR2 SVGAGI (reference sequence). The CDR3 protein is CASRGAGVGSYEQYV. DNA of the CDR3: TGTGCCAGCAGAGGAGCGGGGGTCGGCTCCTACGAGCAGTACGTC.

V and J are TRBV15 and TRBJ1-5; no firm D call. V was trimmed by 1 base and J by 0 bases, leaving 13 bases between them. Germline V CDR1 and CDR2: LNHNV, YYDKDF (reference sequence). The CDR3 sequence is 17 residues long. This chain's CDR3 is CATSRVRTENSNQPQHF. The CDR3 bases are TGTGCCACCAGCAGAGTTCGCACCGAAAATAGCAATCAGCCCCAGCATTTT. The full variable domain, its missing parts supplied by reference TRBV15 and TRBJ1-5, is DAMVIQNPRYQVTQFGKPVTLSCSQTLNHNVMYWYQQKSSQAPKLLFHYYDKDFNNEADTPDNFQSRRPNTSFCFLDIRSPGLGDTAMYLCATSRVRTENSNQPQHFGDGTRLSIL.

This clone was seen a few times. The gene calls are TRBV19 and TRBJ1-5, with D perhaps TRBD1 (6 bases). This CDR3 is built from 11 residues. Germline V lookup: CDR1 LNHDA, CDR2 SQIVND (reference sequence). The V gene lost 7 bases and the J gene lost 12 bases, with 13 bases spanning the gap. This CDR3 is CASTLGAFQHF. The CDR3, as DNA: TGTGCCAGTACCCTGGGGGCCTTCCAGCATTTT.

The chain links TRBV10-3 to TRBJ2-2; D gene uncertain. V dropped 5 bases and J dropped 5 bases, with 15 bases sitting between them. The CDR3 totals 15 residues. Germline V gives CDR1 ENHRY, CDR2 SYGVKD. This CDR3 reads CAISLGSTETGELFF. CDR3 sequence (DNA): TGTGCCATCAGTTTAGGTTCGACGGAGACCGGGGAGCTGTTTTTT.